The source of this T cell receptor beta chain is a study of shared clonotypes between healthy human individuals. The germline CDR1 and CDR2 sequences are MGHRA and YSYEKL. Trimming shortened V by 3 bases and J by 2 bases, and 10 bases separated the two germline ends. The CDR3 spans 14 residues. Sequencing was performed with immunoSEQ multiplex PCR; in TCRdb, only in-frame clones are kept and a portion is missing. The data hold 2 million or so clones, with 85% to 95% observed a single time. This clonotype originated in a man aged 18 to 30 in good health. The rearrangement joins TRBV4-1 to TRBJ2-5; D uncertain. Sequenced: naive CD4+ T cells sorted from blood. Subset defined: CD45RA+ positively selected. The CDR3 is CASSHPQQQETQYF. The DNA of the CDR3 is TGCGCCAGCAGCCATCCGCAACAACAAGAGACCCAGTACTTC.